These T cell receptor beta chains were read from a single sample in a study of cytomegalovirus exposure and HLA in healthy donors. Profiled with immunoSEQ multiplex PCR; TCRdb holds only in-frame clones, not every one. The sample has 120,000 to 150,000 clones, 70% to 90% seen once. Sequenced: PBMCs. These receptors originate from a woman under 30 in good health and CMV-seropositive. CDR3s include the opening cysteine and the closing phenylalanine or tryptophan. A D gene is named only where the DNA matches it firmly. Clone size is stated in some rows and not others, as once, few, many or a class when expanded.

>.|TRBV10-2|TRBJ2-7|.
TGCGCCATCCGAAAACAGGAATACCCCTACGAGCAGTACTTC
CAIRKQEYPYEQYF
>few|TRBV28|TRBJ1-6|.
TGTGCCAGCAGTTTCCGACAGCCCCGCTCCTATAATTCACCCCTCCACTTT
CASSFRQPRSYNSPLHF
>.|TRBV5-1|TRBJ1-5|.
TGCGCCAGCAGCTTGGAGGGGTCGGGCAATCAGCCCCAGCATTTT
CASSLEGSGNQPQHF
>.|TRBV9|TRBJ2-7|TRBD1
TGTGCCAGCACCCCTCTTACAGGGGAGAAATACGAGCAGTACTTC
CASTPLTGEKYEQYF
>few|TRBV5-1|TRBJ2-2|TRBD1
TGCGCCAGCAGCCAACGGACAGGGAACACCGGGGAGCTGTTTTTT
CASSQRTGNTGELFF
>.|TRBV7-9|TRBJ2-2|.
TGTGCCAGCAGCTTAGGCGGAAACGGGGAGCTGTTTTTT
CASSLGGNGELFF
>.|TRBV5-1|TRBJ1-1|.
TGCGCCAGCAGCTTGGCGCCAGGGGACACTGAAGCTTTCTTT
CASSLAPGDTEAFF
>.|TRBV9|TRBJ2-1|TRBD2
TGTGCCAGCAGCCCCTACCGGGTAGCGGGAGACAATGAGCAGTTCTTC
CASSPYRVAGDNEQFF
>.|TRBV28|TRBJ1-4|TRBD1
TGTGCCAGCAGTGGGCAGGGGGCGGGTTCGAGGGAAAAACTGTTTTTT
CASSGQGAGSREKLFF
>.|TRBV5-6|TRBJ1-5|.
TGTGCCAGCAGCTTGGGGGCAGGGGTCCTTCAGCCCCAGCATTTT
CASSLGAGVLQPQHF
>many|TRBV2|TRBJ1-2|.
TGTGCCAGCAGTGAAGCGCCAGTCTTTAATGGCTACACCTTC
CASSEAPVFNGYTF
>.|TRBV5-4|TRBJ2-3|TRBD2
TGTGCCAGCACCCCTGGGGGTAGCGGGGGGGCAGGAGGGACAGATACGCAGTATTTT
CASTPGGSGGAGGTDTQYF
>.|TRBV28|TRBJ1-1|TRBD1
TGTGCCAGCGCCCCTGGACAGGGCACTGAAGCTTTCTTT
CASAPGQGTEAFF
>.|TRBV28|TRBJ2-5|.
TGTGCCAGCAGCTCGCCCCAACGGGAGACCCAGTACTTC
CASSSPQRETQYF
>.|TRBV30|TRBJ1-1|.
TGTGCCTGGAACGTCAGGGCGAACACTGAAGCTTTCTTT
CAWNVRANTEAFF
>.|TRBV28|TRBJ2-7|.
TGTGCCAGCAGCTTTAACACACTAGGTTGGCAGGGGGGATCCTACGAGCAGTACTTC
CASSFNTLGWQGGSYEQYF
>once|TRBV5-1|TRBJ1-1|.
TGCGCCAGCAGCTTGGACCCGGGGTCCGGTGAAGCTTTCTTT
CASSLDPGSGEAFF
>.|TRBV5-1|TRBJ2-7|TRBD2
TGCGCCAGCAGCTTGGATCCTAGCGGGGGGCAACAGCAGTACTTC
CASSLDPSGGQQQYF
>.|TRBV9|TRBJ1-3|.
TGTGCCAGCAGCTTAGCCGGACAGAACCGTGGAAACACCATATATTTT
CASSLAGQNRGNTIYF
>.|TRBV1|TRBJ2-5|.
TGCACCAGCAGGGCGGAGGGGCTAGCCCTAGGGGAGACCCAGTACTTC
CTSRAEGLALGETQYF
>.|TRBV30|TRBJ1-1|TRBD1
TGTGCCTGGTCACAGGGGAAAGGGAACACTGAAGCTTTCTTT
CAWSQGKGNTEAFF
>.|TRBV6-5|TRBJ2-5|.
TGTGCCAGCAGTTACTTTTCACAAAACCAAGAGACCCAGTACTTC
CASSYFSQNQETQYF
>.|TRBV9|TRBJ1-6|TRBD1
TGTGCCAGCAGCTACCGGACAGGGGCAGGGTCACCCCTCCACTTT
CASSYRTGAGSPLHF
>.|TRBV7-8|TRBJ1-6|.
TGTGCCAGCAGCTTAGACCCCGGGTCACCCCTCCACTTT
CASSLDPGSPLHF
>.|TRBV18|TRBJ1-2|.
TGTGCCAGCTCACCGAGTAGGACAGCCTATGGCTACACCTTC
CASSPSRTAYGYTF
>.|TRBV7-2|TRBJ2-7|.
TGTGCCAGCAGCCCCGGGGAAAGTACGATTTCCTACGAGCAGTACTTC
CASSPGESTISYEQYF
>few|TRBV30|TRBJ1-4|.
TGTGCCTGGAGTCGTGCCTTGACGAGCGGGAGCGGTGAAAAACTGTTTTTT
CAWSRALTSGSGEKLFF
>.|TRBV6-6|TRBJ1-2|.
TGTGCCAGCAGTTACTACAGGGCAGCAACACAGGGCTACACCTTC
CASSYYRAATQGYTF
>.|TRBV6-6|TRBJ1-2|.
TGTGCCAGCAGTTTCCTCTCAGGGGTGGTTGGCTATGGCTACACCTTC
CASSFLSGVVGYGYTF
>.|TRBV5-6|TRBJ2-3|.
TGTGCCAGCAGCTATCCCTCGTCAGCGGATCCATGGGCAGATACGCAGTATTTT
CASSYPSSADPWADTQYF
>.|TRBV7-3|TRBJ1-2|.
TGTGCCAGCAGTGAGGCCACCGGCTATGGCTACACCTTC
CASSEATGYGYTF
>.|TRBV5-4|TRBJ2-3|.
TGTGCCAGCAGCTTGGAGCGGCGTTCCAGTAATACGCAGTATTTT
CASSLERRSSNTQYF
>.|TRBV9|TRBJ2-3|TRBD2
TGTGCCAGCAGCGTGGGACTAGCGGGGGGCAAAACAGATACGCAGTATTTT
CASSVGLAGGKTDTQYF